This T cell receptor beta chain is drawn from a study of T cells in Graves' hyperthyroidism and ophthalmopathy. This clonotype has at least ten counts. The PBMCs had their origin in 8.5 to 10 ml of fresh peripheral blood. RNA transcripts served as the template for amplifying TCR beta CDR3 regions. When the TCR CDR3 underwent first-round RT-PCR, the HTBI primer set was used. TCRdb fed the multiplex PCR reads into MiXCR, producing one record per CDR3 protein. The table shows about 600,000 distinct CDR3 sequences, with about a sixth occurring only once. Sequencing input: blood. The TCR originated in a woman aged 40 to 55 with Graves' ophthalmopathy.

In DNA, the CDR3 is TGTGCCAGCACTCCCAGCGGGGGTAACTATGGCTACACCTTC. Translation gives CASTPSGGNYGYTF. The chain employs TRBV6-1 and TRBJ1-2; D may be TRBD1 (5 bases). CDR3 length equals 14 residues. The V end lost 7 bases, the J end lost 1 base, and 13 bases lay between the germline ends. The germline V gene has CDR1 MNHNS and CDR2 SASEGT.